These 29 T cell receptor beta chains were all obtained from the same sample, sequenced in a study of tumor-infiltrating lymphocytes in primary liver carcinoma. For each extraction, RNA and DNA were obtained together from about 20-30 mg of unsorted bulk tissue. Starting from around 500 ng of total RNA, TCR beta cDNA was produced with a primer in the constant region. Employing slightly modified ARM-PCR, three nested multiplex PCR rounds were run, and these gave rise to the TCR beta libraries. The first two PCR rounds used TRBV1-TRBV30 forward primers with a C-beta reverse primer, roughly 10 cycles each. TCRdb re-derived calls from the multiplex PCR reads in MiXCR, one entry per CDR3 protein. The table has approximately 110,000 distinct CDR3 sequences, around 60% seen once; the top ten hold around 8.5%. The sample taken for sequencing was liver tumor tissue from sampling region 1. Subset of the sample: tumor region T1, superior pole. These receptors originate from a woman aged 55-69 years with primary liver carcinoma and hepatitis B virus infection.

Remarks on this clonotype: The conserved final phenylalanine or tryptophan is absent from the CDR3, which likely points to a read error. The chain has TRBV11-2 and TRBJ1-2; D might be TRBD1 (5 bases). The germline V gene encodes CDR1 SGHAT and CDR2 FQNNGV. The CDR3 covers 14 residues. CDR3 sequence (DNA): TGTGCCAGCTGCCCTCTTCTGGGGCACTACGGCTACACCTTA. Its translation is CASCPLLGHYGYTL.

This clonotype was seen many times. The gene calls are TRBV6-5 and TRBJ2-2; D remains ambiguous. The CDR3 sequence is 13 residues long. Germline CDR1 MNHEY, CDR2 SVGAGI. Trimming removed 0 bases from V and 8 bases from J, with 7 bases in between. CDR3 residues: CASSYSRRGELFF. The CDR3 DNA sequence: TGTGCCAGCAGTTACTCCAGGCGTGGGGAGCTGTTTTTT.

This clonotype was detected a few times. V is TRBV6-5 and J is TRBJ2-5; 10 bases fit TRBD2. Trimming at V came to 6 bases and at J to 4 bases, leaving 20 bases not matched to a gene. Per the germline V gene, CDR1 is MNHEY and CDR2 is SVGAGI. The CDR3 loop spans 19 amino acids. The CDR3 nucleotides read TGTGCCAGCAGCCCCGGGCTAGGGACTAGCGAGAGTTTAGGAGAGACCCAGTACTTC. It codes for CASSPGLGTSESLGETQYF.

Turning to this clonotype: The germline gene is not matched at one end of the junction; a read error may be the cause. The V gene is TRBV11-2, the J gene TRBJ2-5, with 14 bases aligning to TRBD2. This CDR3 has 19 amino acids. The germline gives CDR1 SGHAT, CDR2 FQNNGV. CDR3 bases: TGTGCCAGTAGCCCATCCGCCGGACTAGCGGGAGGTGGGCGAGAGGCCCAGTACTTC. Amino acid sequence: CASSPSAGLAGGGREAQYF.

On this clonotype: Just one base apart from a much larger clone, this may be a read error. The chain links TRBV12-3 or TRBV12-4 to TRBJ1-5; D not resolved. The ends were cut back, 7 bases at V and 3 bases at J, with 10 bases in the middle. The CDR3 is 13 amino acids. CDR3 sequence (DNA): TGTGCCAGCAATTTCAACACCAATCAGCCCCAGCATTTT. As protein: CASNFNTNQPQHF.

As to this clonotype: The CDR3 does not close with the conserved phenylalanine or tryptophan, likely indicating a read error. It is unclear where the CDR3 begins or ends on the DNA, so no DNA is shown, and the CDR3 is as TCRdb lists it. The rearrangement uses TRBV11-2 and TRBJ2-2; the table's D gene call, TRBD1, was not cross checked with the DNA. Germline CDR1 is SGHAT and CDR2 is FQNNGV. The CDR3 region is 14 residues in length, termini included. The CDR3 loop is CASSTTVGTGELFS.

Regarding this clonotype: With a much larger clone just one base away, this may be a read error. The chain has TRBV7-9 and TRBJ2-7, with a weak D call TRBD1 (5 bases). CDR1 and CDR2 (germline): SEHNR, FQNEAQ (reference sequence). The ends were cut back, 1 base at V and 6 bases at J, with 10 bases in the middle. The CDR3 spans 13 residues. The chain's CDR3 is CASSLGGNREQYF. CDR3 DNA: TGTGCCAGCAGCTTAGGGGGCAACCGCGAGCAGTACTTC.

In this sample, this clonotype turned up many times. The chain combines TRBV28 with TRBJ2-7; TRBD1 agrees at 10 bases. Germline trimming cut 4 bases from V and 7 bases from J; bases unmatched to any gene: 7. This CDR3 has 14 amino acids. Germline values: CDR1 MDHEN, CDR2 SYDVKM. CDR3 nucleotides: TGTGCCAGCAGTTCGACAGGGGGCTTCGGGGAGCAGTACTTC. This translates into CASSSTGGFGEQYF.

Notes on this clonotype: This may be a read error: a much more frequent sequence differs by one nucleotide. The J gene is TRBJ2-2, the V gene TRBV4-1; 8 bases fit TRBD1. Per germline, CDR1 MGHRA and CDR2 YSYEKL. This CDR3 contains 15 residues. CDR3 sequence: CDSSQINRGTGELFF. The CDR3 DNA sequence: TGCGACAGCAGCCAGATAAACAGGGGGACCGGGGAGCTGTTTTTT.

On this clonotype: Since no conserved phenylalanine or tryptophan closes the CDR3, a read error is the likely cause. The chain's CDR3 is CVSSAPDRGELFI. The CDR3 nucleotides read TGCGTCAGCAGTGCCCCGGACCGCGGGGAGCTGTTTATT. The J gene is TRBJ2-2, the V gene TRBV10-1; D is unclear. CDR3 length: 13 residues. Germline V gene sequence: CDR1 WNHNN, CDR2 SYGVQD (reference sequence).

A note on this clonotype: A read error may be the cause here, since a much bigger clone is one base away. This rearrangement joins TRBV6-1 to TRBJ2-2, with D perhaps TRBD1 or TRBD2 (5 bases each). The CDR3 consists of 14 residues. V was clipped by 2 bases and J by 6 bases, with 10 bases between them. Germline V lookup: CDR1 MNHNS, CDR2 SASEGT. CDR3 DNA: TGTGCCAGCAGTGAACCGGGGCGGGCCGGGGAGCTGTTTTTT. Amino acids: CASSEPGRAGELFF.

J is TRBJ2-3 and V is TRBV6-5; 10 positions match TRBD2. CDR1 and CDR2 (germline): MNHEY, SVGAGI. The V gene end was trimmed by 2 bases and the J gene end by 6 bases; junction bases not matched to a gene: 8. This CDR3 has 16 residues. The CDR3 DNA follows: TGTGCCAGCAGTTACCGGGGACTAGCGACCATGGATACGCAGTATTTT. Translated, it gives CASSYRGLATMDTQYF.

As concerns this clonotype: Germline and junction disagree at one end, which may indicate a read error. This chain uses TRBV12-3 or TRBV12-4 with TRBJ1-3, with TRBD1 matching over 8 bases. This CDR3 region has 15 residues. The CDR3 spells CASSLGQGAGDTIYF. As DNA, the CDR3 is TGTGCCAGTAGTTTAGGGCAGGGGGCTGGAGACACCATATATTTT.

Comment on this clonotype: The CDR3 does not close with the conserved phenylalanine or tryptophan, likely indicating a read error. The rearrangement links TRBV28 to TRBJ2-7, with 10 bases that match TRBD1. The CDR3 is 14 amino acids. V shed 7 bases, J shed 4 bases, and the junction held 7 bases outside the gene matches. Germline V lookup: CDR1 MDHEN, CDR2 SYDVKM. This CDR3 is CASKRGQGGYEQYI. In DNA, the CDR3 is TGTGCCAGCAAGCGTGGACAGGGGGGATACGAGCAGTACATC.

Notes on this clonotype: No conserved phenylalanine or tryptophan is present at the end of the CDR3, so a read error is the likely explanation. J is TRBJ2-6 and V is TRBV6-5; possible D gene TRBD1, 5 bases. This CDR3 is built from 15 residues. Germline loops: CDR1 MNHEY, CDR2 SVGAGI. The CDR3 spells CASSLDGSGANALTL. CDR3 coding DNA: TGTGCCAGCAGTTTAGACGGGTCTGGGGCCAACGCCCTGACTCTC.

This clonotype was seen many times. The chain has TRBV11-2 and TRBJ1-1; TRBD1 aligns across 7 bases. This CDR3 is 14 amino acids long. Germline assignment: CDR1 SGHAT and CDR2 FQNNGV. J gave up 1 base and V 2 bases, and 1 base lay outside the gene matches. This CDR3 reads CASSLRGPNTEAFF. In DNA form, the CDR3 reads TGTGCCAGCAGCTTAAGGGGGCCGAACACTGAAGCTTTCTTT.

The V call is TRBV28, the J call TRBJ1-4; the match to TRBD1 covers 7 bases. CDR1 and CDR2 (germline): MDHEN, SYDVKM. Losses at the gene ends were 1 base for V and 4 bases for J; bases not matched to a gene: 15. This CDR3 comprises 19 residues. The CDR3 sequence is CASSLLGQGETLGNEKLFF. The DNA of the CDR3 is TGTGCCAGCAGTTTATTAGGCCAGGGGGAAACCTTGGGTAATGAAAAACTGTTTTTT. Drawing the rest from reference TRBV28 and TRBJ1-4, the complete variable domain is DVKVTQSSRYLVKRTGEKVFLECVQDMDHENMFWYRQDPGLGLRLIYFSYDVKMKEKGDIPEGYSVSREKKERFSLILESASTNQTSMYLCASSLLGQGETLGNEKLFFGSGTQLSVL.

The chain recombines TRBV29-1 with TRBJ2-7, with TRBD1 matching over 7 bases. CDR1 is SQVTM and CDR2 is ANQGSEA in the germline V gene. Trimming at V came to 7 bases and at J to 6 bases, leaving 12 bases not matched to a gene. The CDR3 is made up of 13 amino acids. In DNA, the CDR3 is TGCAGCGCTAGTTATAGACAGGGCTCCGAGCAGTACTTC. This sequence encodes CSASYRQGSEQYF.

On this clonotype itself: A much larger clonotype is one base distant, so this may be a read error. The chain couples TRBV6-2 or TRBV6-3 to TRBJ2-1; 13 bases fit TRBD2. V lost 5 bases to trimming and J lost 8 bases; unmatched junction nucleotides: 6. This CDR3 spans 15 amino acids. The germline CDR1 and CDR2 sequences are MNHEY and SVGEGT. Here the CDR3 DNA reads TGTGCCAGCAGTAATGGACTAGCGGGGGACGATGAGCAGTTCTTC. As protein: CASSNGLAGDDEQFF.

In the case of this clonotype: The junction departs from germline at one end; a sequencing error may be responsible. CDR3 DNA sequence: TGTGTCAGCAGCTTCGAAAGGGGATCCTACGAGCAGTACTTC. This sequence encodes CVSSFERGSYEQYF. This sequence joins TRBV11-2 and TRBJ2-7, with D tentatively TRBD1 (5 bases). This CDR3 contains 14 residues. The germline gives CDR1 SGHAT, CDR2 FQNNGV.

The chain has TRBV7-9 and TRBJ2-1, with 10 bases that match TRBD2. This CDR3 region has 16 residues. After removal of 1 base from V and 8 bases from J, the junction contained 8 bases not matched to a gene. Germline CDR1 SEHNR, CDR2 FQNEAQ (reference sequence). The DNA of the CDR3 is TGTGCCAGCAGCTTAGGGTCTCTAGCGGGAGCCGATGAGCAGTTCTTC. This codes for CASSLGSLAGADEQFF.

This clonotype was detected only a few times. This chain joins TRBV7-2 and TRBJ2-1; D might be TRBD2 (6 bases). The CDR3 is made up of 15 amino acids. V lost 5 bases, J lost 4 bases, and 15 bases lay in between. Germline lookup yields CDR1 SGHTA and CDR2 FQGNSA. The DNA for the CDR3 is TGTGCCAGCAGCCCAGGAGGGAGAGATTACAATGAGCAGTTCTTC. This gives the protein CASSPGGRDYNEQFF.

About this clonotype itself: A junction end diverges from the germline sequence, so it may reflect a read error. The chain couples TRBV5-6 to TRBJ2-2, with 11 bases that match TRBD1. The CDR3 runs 16 residues. CDR1 SGHDT and CDR2 YYEEEE come from the germline V gene. CDR3 DNA: TGTGCCAGCAAGATCCTTGGACAGGGGGCCACCGGGCAGCTGTTTTTT. This codes for CASKILGQGATGQLFF.

Comment on this clonotype: A read error is possible here, since a much larger clone lies one base away. This rearrangement joins TRBV11-2 to TRBJ2-1, with 7 bases lining up with TRBD2. CDR3 length equals 17 residues. Germline lookup yields CDR1 SGHAT and CDR2 FQNNGV. Written as DNA, the CDR3 is TGTACCAGCAGCTTAGAGGGCGGGGGAAGCTCCTACAATGAGCAGTTCTTC. This gives the protein CTSSLEGGGSSYNEQFF.

The gene calls are TRBV11-3 and TRBJ2-5; D tentatively fits TRBD1 or TRBD2 (5 bases each). Germline V lookup: CDR1 SGHNT, CDR2 YENEEA. Deletions cut 5 bases from V and 11 bases from J, with 21 bases between. The CDR3 totals 14 residues. The chain's CDR3 is CASSPAGLRVTQYF. The DNA of the CDR3 is TGTGCCAGCAGCCCGGCAGGGTTGCGGGTGACACAGTACTTC.

The chain joins TRBV5-1 to TRBJ2-7; 7 bases map to TRBD1. Germline values: CDR1 SGHRS, CDR2 YFSETQ. With V trimmed by 0 bases and J by 4 bases, 4 bases remained unmatched. This CDR3 is 14 amino acids long. CDR3 DNA: TGCGCCAGCAGCTTGGCGGGGACAGAATACGAGCAGTACTTC. Protein: CASSLAGTEYEQYF.

This clonotype was recorded many times. V gene TRBV6-7 combines with J gene TRBJ2-1; no clear D. TRBV6-7 is annotated as an ORF whose role is uncertain. The CDR3 contains 13 residues. V was cut by 2 bases and J by 2 bases, with 4 bases left in between. In nucleotides, the CDR3 is TGTGCCAGCAGTTACGCGCCCTACAATGAGCAGTTCTTC. Its translation is CASSYAPYNEQFF.

This clonotype was found many times. This chain uses TRBV12-3 or TRBV12-4 with TRBJ2-1; 9 bases are shared with TRBD2. The V and J ends lost 3 bases and 5 bases, in that order; junction bases with no gene match: 5. This CDR3 region has 15 residues. CDR3 sequence (DNA): TGTGCCAGCAGTTTGGGGACTAGCAAGGACAATGAGCAGTTCTTC. Its protein product is CASSLGTSKDNEQFF.

On this clonotype itself: Germline is not matched at one junction end, which may reflect a read error. The CDR3 protein is CTSSNRDPRAKNIQYF. Written as DNA, the CDR3 is TGTACCAGCAGCAACAGGGACCCACGAGCCAAAAACATTCAGTACTTC. The rearrangement links TRBV2 to TRBJ2-4; D perhaps matches TRBD1 (6 bases). The CDR3 has 16 amino acids. The germline gives CDR1 SNHLY, CDR2 FYNNEI.